Listed here is a single T cell receptor beta chain. Other nucleotide sequences from this sample produce the same CDR3. This entry is derived from a study of shared clonotypes between healthy human individuals. Splitting of CD4+ cells produced CD45RA+ naive and CD45RA-negative memory subsets. Deep was the level used in running the assay. Libraries were prepared by immunoSEQ multiplex PCR; TCRdb keeps only in-frame clonotypes and omits some of them. The table has approximately 2.5 million clones, 90% to 95% seen once. CDR3 length: 13 residues. The receptor was derived from a man in his late teens or twenties in good health. Some clones in this sample may be carry-over from other donors' samples. The J gene is TRBJ2-3, the V gene TRBV21-1; the D call in the table, TRBD2, was not verified against the DNA. TRBV21-1 is a listed pseudogene. The source material was naive CD4+ T cells from PBMCs. Documented subset: CD45RA+ positively selected. As DNA, the CDR3 is TGTGCCAGCAGCTCCCCCGGCACAGATACGCAGTATTTT. Translation gives CASSSPGTDTQYF.